Listed below are T cell receptor beta chains from one sample, sequenced in a study of blood T cell repertoires in COVID-19. Produced via immunoSEQ multiplex PCR; TCRdb's table is partial and in-frame only. The table includes approximately 260,000 clones, around 90% detected once. The specimen sequenced was PBMCs or T cells enriched from blood (not recorded which). The receptor set was obtained from a woman under 40 with acute COVID-19. Both conserved end residues are part of each CDR3. The order of the fields is D gene, J gene, clone size, V gene, CDR3 length, CDR3 protein, CDR3 DNA. D genes are given only for firm matches. Size is omitted from some rows. Given values are once, few, many or a class for expanded clones.

TRBD2 TRBJ2-1 - TRBV11-2 18 CASSPVSGTSGRANEQFF TGTGCCAGCAGCCCGGTATCTGGGACTAGCGGGAGGGCGAATGAGCAGTTCTTC
TRBD1 TRBJ2-7 - TRBV7-8 12 CASTDRADEQYF TGTGCCAGCACAGACAGGGCCGACGAGCAGTACTTC
- TRBJ2-3 - TRBV7-3 13 CASSVYYTDTQYF TGTGCCAGCAGCGTCTACTACACAGATACGCAGTATTTT
- TRBJ2-5 - TRBV7-9 15 CASSLVLRVGETQYF TGTGCCAGCAGCTTAGTTCTCAGGGTCGGAGAGACCCAGTACTTC
TRBD1 TRBJ2-1 - TRBV3-1/TRBV3-2 16 CASSQTTWDRDNEQFF TGTGCCAGCAGCCAAACTACCTGGGACAGGGACAATGAGCAGTTCTTC
TRBD1 TRBJ1-5 few TRBV2 15 CASSPRQGLNQPQHF TGTGCCAGCAGTCCCAGACAGGGCCTTAATCAGCCCCAGCATTTT
- TRBJ1-4 - TRBV7-8 14 CASSFSGSSEKLFF TGTGCCAGCAGCTTCTCTGGGAGTAGTGAAAAACTGTTTTTT
TRBD1 TRBJ1-5 once TRBV15 17 CATSRGFWDRANQPQHF TGTGCCACCAGCAGAGGCTTTTGGGACAGGGCAAATCAGCCCCAGCATTTT
- TRBJ2-2 - TRBV11-1 14 CASSLGSSTGELFF TGTGCCAGCAGCTTAGGTTCGTCCACCGGGGAGCTGTTTTTT
TRBD2 TRBJ2-7 - TRBV3-1/TRBV3-2 15 CASSRLAGAQGEQYF TGTGCCAGCAGCCGACTAGCGGGGGCCCAGGGAGAGCAGTACTTC
TRBD1 TRBJ2-7 - TRBV7-9 15 CASSLDQTGGWEQYF TGTGCCAGCAGCTTAGATCAGACAGGGGGTTGGGAGCAGTACTTC
- TRBJ1-2 - TRBV7-9 14 CASSAQQGYGGYTF TGTGCCAGCAGCGCTCAACAGGGTTACGGTGGCTACACCTTC
- TRBJ1-5 - TRBV3-1/TRBV3-2 15 CASSQDDRLHQPQHF TGTGCCAGCAGCCAAGATGACAGATTACATCAGCCCCAGCATTTT
TRBD1 TRBJ1-4 - TRBV5-1 17 CASSLGQGGSANEKLFF TGCGCCAGCAGCTTGGGACAGGGGGGCTCGGCTAATGAAAAACTGTTTTTT
- TRBJ1-6 - TRBV27 14 CASSLGGRDSPLHF TGTGCCAGCAGTTTAGGAGGGAGGGATTCACCCCTCCACTTT
TRBD1 TRBJ1-6 - TRBV20-1 13 CSATERDRSPLHF TGCAGTGCTACTGAAAGGGACAGATCACCCCTCCACTTT
TRBD1 TRBJ1-2 - TRBV5-1 14 CASSSEGQNYGYTF TGCGCCAGCAGCTCGGAGGGACAGAACTATGGCTACACCTTC
TRBD1 TRBJ2-5 - TRBV9 15 CASSVGRGLWETQYF TGTGCCAGCAGCGTAGGAAGGGGGCTTTGGGAGACCCAGTACTTC
TRBD1 TRBJ1-1 - TRBV15 18 CATSREFSRQGANTEAFF TGTGCCACCAGCAGAGAGTTTTCGAGACAGGGGGCCAACACTGAAGCTTTCTTT
TRBD2 TRBJ2-7 - TRBV2 16 CASTPGLAGNSYEQYF TGTGCCAGCACCCCCGGGCTAGCGGGGAACTCCTACGAGCAGTACTTC
- TRBJ2-5 - TRBV14 13 CASSQEEQETQYF TGTGCCAGCAGCCAAGAAGAGCAAGAGACCCAGTACTTC
TRBD1 TRBJ1-6 - TRBV6-6 15 CASRTTGDGNSPLHF TGTGCCAGCAGAACGACAGGGGACGGTAATTCACCCCTCCACTTT
TRBD2 TRBJ2-1 - TRBV28 15 CASSFTISGLDEQFF TGTGCCAGCAGTTTCACGATTAGCGGGTTGGATGAGCAGTTCTTC
- TRBJ2-1 - TRBV15 15 CATTVARGLYNEQFF TGTGCCACCACGGTTGCGCGGGGCCTATACAATGAGCAGTTCTTC
- TRBJ2-3 - TRBV15 17 CATSRPFVQASTDTQYF TGTGCCACCAGCAGACCTTTCGTCCAGGCGAGCACAGATACGCAGTATTTT
TRBD1 TRBJ1-1 - TRBV7-9 15 CASSPRDSVWTEAFF TGTGCCAGCAGCCCAAGGGACAGTGTATGGACTGAAGCTTTCTTT
- TRBJ2-3 - TRBV5-1 14 CASGRSSSTDTQYF TGCGCCAGCGGGAGGAGCTCTAGCACAGATACGCAGTATTTT